Below, 12 T cell receptor beta chains from the same sample are listed, as sequenced in a study of regulatory T cells in long-lasting Graves disease. Time point specified: newly diagnosed GD, antithyroid drugs for less than 3 months. There was RNA extracted from PBMCs, and the TCR library was made from it. Both iRepertoire HTBI primers and Arm-PCR of CDR3 regions were used to build the TCR beta libraries. MiXCR, applied by TCRdb to the multiplex PCR reads, yields one record per CDR3 protein. The sample includes 580,000 or so distinct CDR3 sequences, 15% to 20% of them seen just once. The data also belong to a second study, concerning T cells in Graves' hyperthyroidism and ophthalmopathy.

Source: peripheral blood mononuclear cells (PBMCs), taken at new diagnosis, from a patient treated with antithyroid drugs. Every receptor here comes from a man between 18 and 35 years old with Graves disease.

This clonotype was detected only a few times. This rearrangement joins TRBV4-2 to TRBJ2-7, with D possibly TRBD1 on 5 matching bases. The V gene lost 4 bases and the J gene lost 3 bases, with 16 bases spanning the gap. The V gene's germline CDR1 is LGHNA and CDR2 YNFKEQ. The CDR3 is 15 residues long. This CDR3 is CASSRGSDFDYEQYF. The CDR3 region has the DNA TGTGCCAGCAGCCGGGGCAGTGACTTCGACTACGAGCAGTACTTC.

The gene calls are TRBV20-1 and TRBJ2-2; 7 nucleotides match TRBD2. Unmatched junction bases numbered 6, after V lost 5 bases and J lost 3 bases. Germline V gene sequence: CDR1 DFQATT, CDR2 SNEGSKA (reference sequence). This CDR3 region has 14 residues. CDR3 loop: CSAWGGTYTGELFF. The DNA for the CDR3 is TGCAGTGCTTGGGGGGGGACTTACACCGGGGAGCTGTTTTTT.

The V gene is TRBV19, the J gene TRBJ2-1; 11 bases align to TRBD2. This CDR3 comprises 14 residues. Trimming cost V 4 bases and J 7 bases; bases outside gene matches: 3. CDR1 LNHDA and CDR2 SQIVND come from the germline V gene (reference sequence). The CDR3 coding sequence is TGTGCCAGTAGTACTAGCGGGAGGAGAAATGAGCAGTTCTTC. As protein: CASSTSGRRNEQFF.

This clonotype was recorded at least ten times. The J gene is TRBJ2-7, the V gene TRBV2; 12 nucleotides align to TRBD2. V was pared by 2 bases and J by 2 bases, with 1 base of the junction left unmatched. CDR1 SNHLY and CDR2 FYNNEI come from the germline V gene. The CDR3 is 15 residues long. The CDR3 DNA reads as TGTGCCAGCAGTGAAAGACTAGCGGGGGCCTACGAGCAGTACTTC. Protein sequence: CASSERLAGAYEQYF. The full variable domain, rest sourced from reference TRBV2 and TRBJ2-7, is EPEVTQTPSHQVTQMGQEVILRCVPISNHLYFYWYRQILGQKVEFLVSFYNNEISEKSEIFDDQFSVERPDGSNFTLKIRSTKLEDSAMYFCASSERLAGAYEQYFGPGTRLTVT.

This clonotype was seen ten or more times. The chain links TRBV4-1 to TRBJ2-5; 8 positions agree with TRBD1. Looked up from germline, CDR1 is MGHRA and CDR2 is YSYEKL. J was trimmed by 1 base and V by 4 bases; bases with no gene match: 8. The CDR3 sequence is 16 residues long. CDR3 bases: TGCGCCAGCAGCCTGACGGAAACAGGGGGCCAAGAGACCCAGTACTTC. This encodes CASSLTETGGQETQYF.

In this sample, this clonotype turned up many times. The CDR3 DNA reads TGTGCCAGCAGGGAGTTAACAGGGATACCATACAATGAGCAGTTCTTC. It translates to CASRELTGIPYNEQFF. The chain combines TRBV2 with TRBJ2-1; possible D gene TRBD1, 6 bases. Germline CDR1 and CDR2: SNHLY and FYNNEI. With 6 bases removed from V and 4 bases from J, the gap between germline ends came to 19 bases. The CDR3 is made up of 16 amino acids.

This clonotype was counted at least ten times. The V call is TRBV7-9, the J call TRBJ2-2; no reliable D call. This CDR3 is built from 15 residues. V lost 2 bases, J lost 3 bases, and 10 bases lay in between. CDR1 is SEHNR, CDR2 FQNEAQ, per germline (reference sequence). CDR3: CASSLSQMDTGELFF. In nucleotides, the CDR3 is TGTGCCAGCAGCTTAAGTCAGATGGACACCGGGGAGCTGTTTTTT.

This clonotype was observed at least ten times. This chain joins TRBV7-6 and TRBJ2-3; TRBD2 agrees at 14 bases. The junction had 8 bases not matched to a gene; V was cut back by 3 bases and J by 0 bases. The CDR3 is made up of 19 amino acids. The V gene's germline CDR1 is SGHVS and CDR2 FNYEAQ. CDR3 DNA: TGTGCCAGCAGCTTTGCTTCCGGGACTAGCGGGAGTAGCACAGATACGCAGTATTTT. It specifies CASSFASGTSGSSTDTQYF.

This clonotype has at least ten counts. The chain employs TRBV5-1 and TRBJ2-1; 8 nucleotides agree with TRBD1. The germline gives CDR1 SGHRS, CDR2 YFSETQ. The CDR3 consists of 15 residues. Trimming removed 0 bases from V and 8 bases from J; junction bases left unmatched: 7. The CDR3 region has the DNA TGCGCCAGCAGCTTGGAACGGACAGGGCGGGATGAGCAGTTCTTC. Its translation: CASSLERTGRDEQFF.

Concerning this clonotype: This clone may be a read error of a much larger clone one base away. The CDR3 DNA sequence: TGTGCCAGCAGTCCCCGGGCGCCGCCTAATGAAAAACTGTTTTTT. Translation: CASSPRAPPNEKLFF. The gene calls are TRBV6-2 or TRBV6-3 and TRBJ1-4; D not certain. The germline V gene encodes CDR1 MNHEY and CDR2 SVGEGT. The CDR3 extends over 15 amino acids. Trimming pared 5 bases from V and 3 bases from J, leaving 13 bases between.

The chain couples TRBV2 to TRBJ2-7, with a tentative D call TRBD1 (6 bases). The CDR3 extends over 14 amino acids. V lost 11 bases and J 0 bases, leaving 17 bases between the germline ends. Germline lookup yields CDR1 SNHLY and CDR2 FYNNEI. The CDR3: CALGGGPDSYEQYF. CDR3 nucleotides: TGTGCCCTGGGTGGGGGCCCCGACTCCTACGAGCAGTACTTC.

In its sample, this clonotype was seen a few times. This may be a read error, as it is one base from a much larger clone. The chain carries TRBV12-3 or TRBV12-4 and TRBJ1-1, with D unclear. The V and J ends lost 3 bases and 1 base respectively, with 9 bases between them. The CDR3 extends over 14 amino acids. CDR3 nucleotides: TGTGCCAGCAGTTTGAGTCAGCCGAACACTGAAGCTTTCTTT. Its translation: CASSLSQPNTEAFF.